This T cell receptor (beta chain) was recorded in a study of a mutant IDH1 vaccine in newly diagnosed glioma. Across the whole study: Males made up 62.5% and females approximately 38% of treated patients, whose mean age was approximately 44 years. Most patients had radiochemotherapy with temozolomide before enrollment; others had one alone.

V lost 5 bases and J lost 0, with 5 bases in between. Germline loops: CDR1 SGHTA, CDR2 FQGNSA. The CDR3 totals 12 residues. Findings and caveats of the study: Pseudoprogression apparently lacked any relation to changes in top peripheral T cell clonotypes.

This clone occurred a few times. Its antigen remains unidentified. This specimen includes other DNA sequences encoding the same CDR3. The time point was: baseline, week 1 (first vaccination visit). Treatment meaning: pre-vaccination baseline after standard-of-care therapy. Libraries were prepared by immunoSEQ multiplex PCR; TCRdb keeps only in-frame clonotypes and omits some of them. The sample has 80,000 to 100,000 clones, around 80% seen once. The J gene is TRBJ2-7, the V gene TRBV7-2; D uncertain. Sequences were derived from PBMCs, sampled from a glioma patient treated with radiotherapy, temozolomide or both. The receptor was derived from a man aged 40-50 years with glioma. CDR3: CASSPPSYEQYF. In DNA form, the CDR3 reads TGTGCCAGCAGCCCCCCCTCCTACGAGCAGTACTTC.